This TCR beta chain was obtained from a study of monozygotic twins with inflammatory bowel disease. Overall study findings and caveats: No repertoire similarity difference was seen between concordant and discordant twins; power was possibly limited. Differing T cell subtypes remained indistinguishable.

TCRdb reanalyzed the 5' RACE reads and collapses them to one entry per CDR3 protein, without DNA. The sample holds around 380,000 distinct CDR3 sequences. Comments on this clonotype: The antigen is unknown.

The germline CDR1 and CDR2 sequences are SGHRS and YFSETQ. The CDR3 spans 14 residues. This rearrangement joins TRBV5-1 to TRBJ1-1; no DNA is available, so the TRBD1 call from TCRdb remains unchecked. This TCR was sampled from a human donor with ulcerative colitis or Crohn's disease, or a healthy co-twin of an affected twin (not recorded which). The sample taken for sequencing was blood. The CDR3 is CASRGDRGRVQAFF.